Sequencing of this T cell receptor (beta chain) was carried out in a study of T cells in Graves' hyperthyroidism and ophthalmopathy. At the level of the study: Peripheral blood was collected at initial diagnosis, before any treatment.

Patients were aged 18 to 65, had disease duration under 2 months, and had newly diagnosed hyperthyroidism. This clonotype was picked up a small number of times. TCR beta CDR3 regions were amplified from RNA transcripts. The HTBI primer set served for first-round RT-PCR of the TCR CDR3. TCRdb re-called the multiplex PCR reads through MiXCR, storing one row per CDR3 protein. Of fewer than 350,000 distinct CDR3 sequences listed, around a sixth were seen once; the top ten hold approximately 54%. The sequence was collected from a woman aged 45-60 years with Graves' hyperthyroidism. Sequencing was done on a sample of blood.

The CDR3, as DNA: TGTGCCAGCAAGCCATTTAAGGGTGGTCAGCCCCAGCATTTT. Amino acids: CASKPFKGGQPQHF. The V and J genes are TRBV28 and TRBJ1-5; D gene uncertain. Germline loops: CDR1 MDHEN, CDR2 SYDVKM. This CDR3 comprises 14 residues. Trimming removed 7 bases at V and 6 bases at J, with 16 bases between.